This TCR beta chain emerged from a study of cytomegalovirus exposure and HLA in healthy donors. Donors counted as nominally healthy when sampled, yet unrecorded immune exposures were likely. Study-level results: The authors later linked a missense DCLRE1C variant to TCR beta V- and J-gene trimming. The majority of CMV-associated TCR beta chains were reported as apparently HLA-restricted in a later analysis.

A word on this clone: No antigen is known for it.

The PCR had 60 Vbeta and 13 Jbeta primers. Libraries were prepared by immunoSEQ multiplex PCR; TCRdb keeps only in-frame clonotypes and omits some of them. The sample lists about 220,000 clones; approximately 82% were seen once. The clonotype comes from a man aged 18 to 35 in good health and CMV-seronegative. What was sequenced was PBMCs.

The CDR3 is CASSSMGAKAYNEQFF. CDR3 bases: TGTGCCAGCAGCTCGATGGGCGCAAAAGCCTACAATGAGCAGTTCTTC. This chain connects TRBV11-3 to TRBJ2-1; no clear D. This CDR3 spans 16 amino acids. V gave up 4 bases and J gave up 2 bases, with 15 bases separating them. Germline CDR1 and CDR2: SGHNT and YENEEA.